Listed here are 4 T cell receptor beta chains from one sample, sequenced in a study of regulatory T cells in long-lasting Graves disease. Time point specified: newly diagnosed GD, antithyroid drugs for less than 3 months. Following extraction of RNA from PBMCs, that RNA was used to make the TCR library. Building of the TCR beta libraries involved iRepertoire HTBI primers and Arm-PCR of CDR3 regions. TCRdb used MiXCR to reprocess the multiplex PCR reads, holding one entry per CDR3 protein. The sample shows 400,000 to 500,000 distinct CDR3 sequences, 14% of them seen only once. The same data also went into a second study, on T cells in Graves' hyperthyroidism and ophthalmopathy.

The input for sequencing was peripheral blood mononuclear cells (PBMCs), taken at new diagnosis, from a patient treated with antithyroid drugs. The receptor set was obtained from a woman aged 45-59 years with Graves disease.

This clonotype was recorded at least ten times. The rearrangement links TRBV3-1 to TRBJ2-6; D is undetermined. V was cut by 0 bases and J by 3 bases, with 6 bases left in between. The CDR3 length is 15 residues. CDR1 LGHDT and CDR2 YNNKEL come from the germline V gene (reference sequence). The CDR3 spells CASSQDLSGANVLTF. In DNA, the CDR3 is TGTGCCAGCAGCCAAGATCTAAGTGGGGCCAACGTCCTGACTTTC.

The V call is TRBV5-5, the J call TRBJ1-1; 9 bases line up with TRBD1. Germline V CDR1 and CDR2: SGHKS, YYEKEE (reference sequence). V shed 2 bases and J 1 base; nucleotides not matched to a gene: 9. CDR3 length: 17 amino acids. CDR3 protein: CASSLSRDRVGNTEAFF. CDR3 DNA: TGTGCCAGCAGCTTAAGCCGGGACAGGGTTGGGAACACTGAAGCTTTCTTT.

Many counts were recorded for this clonotype. This chain uses TRBV28 with TRBJ1-2; 7 positions agree with TRBD1. Germline values: CDR1 MDHEN, CDR2 SYDVKM. V dropped 5 bases and J dropped 1; count of bases not matched to a gene: 13. The CDR3 loop spans 17 amino acids. CDR3 nucleotides: TGTGCCAGCAGTCCCCCGACCCCGACAGGGTTTAACTATGGCTACACCTTC. Protein product: CASSPPTPTGFNYGYTF.

This clonotype was seen many times. The chain carries TRBV7-9 and TRBJ2-5; tentatively, D is TRBD1 (6 bases). The germline V gene encodes CDR1 SEHNR and CDR2 FQNEAQ (reference sequence). Trimming stripped 6 bases from V and 3 bases from J, with 14 bases between. The CDR3 length is 14 residues. The CDR3 region has the DNA TGTGCCAGCAGTCCTAGGACAGCAGAAGAGACCCAGTACTTC. It translates to CASSPRTAEETQYF.